Listed below are T cell receptor beta chains from one sample, sequenced in a study of cytomegalovirus exposure and HLA in healthy donors. The assay was immunoSEQ multiplex PCR, and TCRdb's table has in-frame clones only and misses some. The sample lists approximately 170,000 clones, approximately 83% occurring once. The specimen was PBMCs. The receptors here all came from a boy aged 2 to 10 in good health and CMV-seronegative. The CDR3 runs from the conserved cysteine through the conserved F or W. Fields, in order: D gene, J gene, V gene, clone size, CDR3 protein, CDR3 DNA. D genes are given only for firm matches. Size is stated for part of the rows, as once, few or many counts, or as a class when the clone is expanded.

D: .; J: TRBJ2-7; V: TRBV5-1; size: once; CDR3: CASSGGIPYEQYF; DNA: TGCGCCAGCAGCGGCGGGATCCCCTACGAGCAGTACTTC
D: TRBD2; J: TRBJ2-1; V: TRBV4-3; size: .; CDR3: CASSQDRGGTHNEQFF; DNA: TGCGCCAGCAGCCAAGATCGCGGGGGGACACACAATGAGCAGTTCTTC
D: TRBD1; J: TRBJ1-4; V: TRBV5-1; size: .; CDR3: CASSSGTGNEKLFF; DNA: TGCGCCAGCAGCAGCGGGACAGGGAATGAAAAACTGTTTTTT
D: .; J: TRBJ2-1; V: TRBV10-3; size: .; CDR3: CAISESRVHEQFF; DNA: TGTGCCATCAGTGAGTCCAGGGTTCATGAGCAGTTCTTC
D: TRBD2; J: TRBJ2-3; V: TRBV4-1; size: .; CDR3: CASSQVMRGVNTDTQYF; DNA: TGCGCCAGCAGCCAAGTAATGCGGGGGGTTAACACAGATACGCAGTATTTT
D: TRBD2; J: TRBJ2-7; V: TRBV9; size: .; CDR3: CASSEGPGGIYEQYF; DNA: TGTGCCAGCAGCGAGGGCCCGGGAGGTATCTACGAGCAGTACTTC
D: .; J: TRBJ2-5; V: TRBV7-2; size: .; CDR3: CASSLSRVSETQYF; DNA: TGTGCCAGCAGCTTATCTCGGGTTTCGGAGACCCAGTACTTC
D: TRBD1; J: TRBJ2-7; V: TRBV18; size: .; CDR3: CASSPRDSEQYF; DNA: TGTGCCAGCTCACCCCGGGACAGCGAGCAGTACTTC
D: .; J: TRBJ2-1; V: TRBV6-6; size: .; CDR3: CASSYSTQRHEQFF; DNA: TGTGCCAGCAGTTACTCGACTCAGAGGCATGAGCAGTTCTTC
D: .; J: TRBJ2-1; V: TRBV25-1; size: .; CDR3: CASSIPGMSEQFF; DNA: TGTGCCAGCAGTATTCCGGGGATGAGTGAGCAGTTCTTC
D: TRBD1; J: TRBJ2-2; V: TRBV19; size: .; CDR3: CASSTRDRNTGELFF; DNA: TGTGCCAGTAGTACTCGGGACAGAAACACCGGGGAGCTGTTTTTT
D: .; J: TRBJ2-5; V: TRBV2; size: .; CDR3: CASSEDRDGTQYF; DNA: TGTGCCAGCAGTGAAGACAGGGATGGGACCCAGTACTTC
D: TRBD1; J: TRBJ1-2; V: TRBV19; size: few; CDR3: CASSIDLWTGKTDYGYTF; DNA: TGTGCCAGTAGTATAGACCTCTGGACAGGGAAGACCGACTATGGCTACACCTTC
D: TRBD2; J: TRBJ2-5; V: TRBV7-2; size: .; CDR3: CASSSGLAASKTQYF; DNA: TGTGCCAGCAGCTCGGGACTAGCTGCTAGCAAGACCCAGTACTTC
D: .; J: TRBJ2-6; V: TRBV4-3; size: .; CDR3: CASSHTSGSGANVLTF; DNA: TGCGCCAGCAGCCACACCAGCGGGTCTGGGGCCAACGTCCTGACTTTC
D: .; J: TRBJ2-1; V: TRBV10-3; size: few; CDR3: CAISDVGGANEQFF; DNA: TGTGCCATCAGTGATGTAGGGGGGGCCAATGAGCAGTTCTTC
D: .; J: TRBJ1-1; V: TRBV11-2; size: .; CDR3: CASSPLLGRSTEAFF; DNA: TGTGCCAGCAGCCCCCTTTTGGGGAGGAGCACTGAAGCTTTCTTT
D: .; J: TRBJ2-7; V: TRBV5-6; size: once; CDR3: CASSLQADAYEQYF; DNA: TGTGCCAGCAGCTTGCAAGCGGACGCCTACGAGCAGTACTTC
D: TRBD1; J: TRBJ1-2; V: TRBV30; size: .; CDR3: CAWSGTGTGGNYGYTF; DNA: TGTGCCTGGAGTGGAACCGGGACAGGGGGAAACTATGGCTACACCTTC
D: .; J: TRBJ2-3; V: TRBV7-6; size: .; CDR3: CASSAGGDTQYF; DNA: TGTGCCAGCAGCGCCGGGGGTGATACGCAGTATTTT
D: TRBD2; J: TRBJ2-2; V: TRBV7-2; size: once; CDR3: CASSLALLAGGPGTGELFF; DNA: TGTGCCAGCAGCTTAGCGCTACTAGCGGGGGGGCCTGGCACCGGGGAGCTGTTTTTT
D: TRBD1; J: TRBJ1-5; V: TRBV19; size: .; CDR3: CASSDGQGNQPQHF; DNA: TGTGCCAGTAGTGACGGACAGGGGAATCAGCCCCAGCATTTT
D: TRBD2; J: TRBJ2-7; V: TRBV27; size: .; CDR3: CASSTPGLAGGREQYF; DNA: TGTGCCAGCAGTACCCCCGGACTAGCGGGAGGGAGGGAGCAGTACTTC
D: TRBD1; J: TRBJ1-2; V: TRBV5-4; size: .; CDR3: CASSLDGTGDYGYTF; DNA: TGTGCCAGCAGCTTGGATGGGACAGGGGACTATGGCTACACCTTC
D: .; J: TRBJ1-5; V: TRBV6-1; size: .; CDR3: CASSQGHPQPQHF; DNA: TGTGCCAGCAGTCAGGGACATCCTCAGCCCCAGCATTTT
D: TRBD2; J: TRBJ2-1; V: TRBV30; size: .; CDR3: CAWAGTSGSSDNEQFF; DNA: TGTGCCTGGGCGGGGACTAGCGGGAGCTCGGACAATGAGCAGTTCTTC
D: .; J: TRBJ1-1; V: TRBV28; size: .; CDR3: CASSLGGLRMNTEAFF; DNA: TGTGCCAGCAGTTTGGGGGGGCTCCGTATGAACACTGAAGCTTTCTTT
D: TRBD1; J: TRBJ2-7; V: TRBV7-8; size: .; CDR3: CASSPSILGQGNYEQYF; DNA: TGTGCCAGCAGCCCCTCGATCCTGGGACAGGGTAACTACGAGCAGTACTTC
D: .; J: TRBJ2-7; V: TRBV2; size: .; CDR3: CASSTQGAYEQYF; DNA: TGTGCCAGCAGTACCCAGGGCGCCTACGAGCAGTACTTC
D: .; J: TRBJ1-1; V: TRBV7-8; size: .; CDR3: CASSLTDEYTEAFF; DNA: TGTGCCAGCAGCCTAACCGATGAGTACACTGAAGCTTTCTTT
D: .; J: TRBJ1-2; V: TRBV30; size: .; CDR3: CAWSPLYPTANYGYTF; DNA: TGTGCCTGGAGCCCCCTGTATCCCACAGCTAACTATGGCTACACCTTC
D: .; J: TRBJ2-3; V: TRBV23-1; size: few; CDR3: CASSQSGGHGGTDTQYF; DNA: TGCGCCAGCAGTCAATCGGGGGGTCACGGGGGCACAGATACGCAGTATTTT
D: .; J: TRBJ2-2; V: TRBV11-2; size: .; CDR3: CASSLVEGLNTGELFF; DNA: TGTGCCAGCAGCTTAGTGGAGGGGTTGAACACCGGGGAGCTGTTTTTT
D: .; J: TRBJ1-1; V: TRBV27; size: .; CDR3: CASSLEPRAGTEAFF; DNA: TGTGCCAGCAGTTTAGAGCCGCGAGCGGGGACTGAAGCTTTCTTT
D: TRBD1; J: TRBJ1-5; V: TRBV7-9; size: .; CDR3: CASSRTGPNQPQHF; DNA: TGTGCCAGCAGCAGGACAGGGCCAAATCAGCCCCAGCATTTT
D: TRBD1; J: TRBJ2-1; V: TRBV30; size: .; CDR3: CAWSYWTGVSEQFF; DNA: TGTGCCTGGAGTTACTGGACAGGGGTCAGTGAGCAGTTCTTC
D: TRBD1; J: TRBJ1-2; V: TRBV7-2; size: .; CDR3: CASSALNPTGPYGYTF; DNA: TGTGCCAGCAGCGCCCTCAACCCGACAGGGCCATATGGCTACACCTTC
D: TRBD1; J: TRBJ1-2; V: TRBV25-1; size: once; CDR3: CASRDRSYGYTF; DNA: TGTGCCAGCCGGGACAGGTCCTATGGCTACACCTTC
D: .; J: TRBJ2-7; V: TRBV30; size: few; CDR3: CAWSVPQPGSASEQYF; DNA: TGTGCCTGGAGTGTACCCCAGCCAGGATCCGCTTCCGAGCAGTACTTC